The 22 T cell receptor beta chains presented below share a single source sample, sequenced in a study of control samples from healthy donors and cancer patients. Sequencing used immunoSEQ multiplex PCR; TCRdb keeps in-frame clones, though not all of them. The sample holds about 120,000 clones, 88% seen once. The sample comprised blood. The receptors here all came from a man in his forties or fifties in good health.

The sample holds one count of this clone. The rearrangement uses TRBV10-3 and TRBJ1-3; D may be TRBD1 (5 bases). V lost 6 bases and J lost 0, with 12 bases in between. The CDR3 covers 15 residues. Germline V gives CDR1 ENHRY, CDR2 SYGVKD. The CDR3 nucleotides are TGTGCCATCAGAGCAAGACAGAGCTCTGGAAACACCATATATTTT. Translating it yields CAIRARQSSGNTIYF.

The rearrangement uses TRBV30 and TRBJ1-2; maybe TRBD1 (6 bases). Trimming pared 5 bases from V and 3 bases from J, leaving 16 bases between. This CDR3 spans 14 amino acids. Per the germline V gene, CDR1 is GTSNPN and CDR2 is SVGIG (reference sequence). This CDR3 reads CAWARQATHYGYTF. The CDR3 DNA reads as TGTGCCTGGGCCCGACAGGCTACCCACTATGGCTACACCTTC.

CDR3 in DNA: TGTGCCAGCAGCTTAATACAGGTTGCCGGGGAGCTGTTTTTT. As protein: CASSLIQVAGELFF. The chain couples TRBV11-3 to TRBJ2-2, with D possibly being TRBD1 (5 bases). Deletions cut 2 bases from V and 6 bases from J, with 10 bases between. Germline CDR1 and CDR2: SGHNT and YENEEA. The CDR3 covers 14 residues.

The V and J genes are TRBV7-2 and TRBJ2-7; D possibly matches TRBD1 or TRBD2 (6 bases each). The CDR3 is 14 residues long. Trimming left V 1 base short and J 7 bases short, with 14 bases between. Germline CDR1 and CDR2: SGHTA and FQGNSA. CDR3 bases: TGTGCCAGCAGCTTAGTAGGGGGGCGAGGAGAGCAGTACTTC. Amino acid sequence: CASSLVGGRGEQYF.

This chain uses TRBV4-2 with TRBJ2-3; the D gene is possibly TRBD2 (6 bases). V was trimmed by 0 bases and J by 0 bases, leaving 13 bases between them. The CDR3 sequence is 17 residues long. Per germline, CDR1 LGHNA and CDR2 YNFKEQ. The CDR3 sequence: CASSQDLGGASTDTQYF. CDR3 sequence (DNA): TGTGCCAGCAGCCAAGATCTCGGGGGAGCTAGCACAGATACGCAGTATTTT.

The V gene is TRBV6-5, the J gene TRBJ2-7, with D tentatively TRBD2 (5 bases). With 5 bases removed from V and 4 bases from J, the gap between germline ends came to 18 bases. The CDR3 loop spans 15 amino acids. Per germline, CDR1 MNHEY and CDR2 SVGAGI. Here the CDR3 DNA reads TGTGCCAGCAGTCCCATGAGTGTGGGCGGGTACGAGCAGTACTTC. Translated, it gives CASSPMSVGGYEQYF.

This clone was found once. The chain recombines TRBV6-5 with TRBJ2-3, with D unresolved. CDR3 size: 13 residues. V lost 10 bases to trimming and J lost 3 bases, with 14 bases between them. The V gene's germline CDR1 is MNHEY and CDR2 SVGAGI. CDR3 DNA sequence: TGTGCCACCCAGAAGTCGCAAACAGATACGCAGTATTTT. This gives the protein CATQKSQTDTQYF.

V is TRBV7-9 and J is TRBJ2-5; 7 bases match TRBD1. Trimming at V came to 5 bases and at J to 0 bases, leaving 3 bases not matched to a gene. Germline-derived CDR1 and CDR2 are SEHNR and FQNEAQ (reference sequence). This CDR3 has 14 residues. As DNA, the CDR3 is TGTGCCAGCAGCCGAGACAGGGACCAAGAGACCCAGTACTTC. It specifies CASSRDRDQETQYF.

On this clone: Other DNA sequences in the same sample also yield this CDR3. This chain uses TRBV9 with TRBJ2-7, with D possibly TRBD2 on 6 matching bases. The V end lost 0 bases, the J end lost 3 bases, and 13 bases lay between the germline ends. Looked up from germline, CDR1 is SGDLS and CDR2 is YYNGEE. This CDR3 comprises 15 residues. The CDR3 region has the DNA TGTGCCAGCAGCGTAGGGTCTAGCGTAGGCTACGAGCAGTACTTC. Its translation: CASSVGSSVGYEQYF.

The rearrangement uses TRBV19 and TRBJ1-2; D unclear. From germline, CDR1 is LNHDA and CDR2 SQIVND (reference sequence). The CDR3 spans 13 residues. V lost 4 bases and J 3 bases, leaving 9 bases between the germline ends. The CDR3 reads CASSTGLDYGYTF. Here the CDR3 DNA reads TGTGCCAGTAGTACCGGTCTCGACTATGGCTACACCTTC.

This clone was detected only a few times. The chain recombines TRBV6-2 or TRBV6-3 with TRBJ2-4; maybe TRBD1 (6 bases). The CDR3 runs 14 residues. Trimming left V 4 bases short and J 7 bases short, with 14 bases between. The germline CDR1 and CDR2 sequences are MNHEY and SVGEGT. In DNA, the CDR3 is TGTGCCAGCAGTTCCGGGACATTCCCCAACATTCAGTACTTC. Its translation: CASSSGTFPNIQYF.

This chain links TRBV7-9 with TRBJ2-7, with 7 bases matching TRBD1. The CDR3 length is 14 residues. V shed 0 bases and J 7 bases; nucleotides not matched to a gene: 6. Germline CDR1 SEHNR, CDR2 FQNEAQ (reference sequence). The CDR3 DNA is TGTGCCAGCAGCTTAGCAGGGGGCGAGGTAGAGCAGTACTTC. Translating it yields CASSLAGGEVEQYF. Based on the CDR3 plus reference TRBV7-9 and TRBJ2-7, the full variable domain is DTGVSQNPRHKITKRGQNVTFRCDPISEHNRLYWYRQTLGQGPEFLTYFQNEAQLEKSRLLSDRFSAERPKGSFSTLEIQRTEQGDSAMYLCASSLAGGEVEQYFGPGTRLTVT.

V gene TRBV4-3 combines with J gene TRBJ1-4, with a possible D match to TRBD1 (5 bases). Between the trimmed V and J ends, which lost 4 bases and 0 bases, there was a span of 12 bases. The CDR3 extends over 16 amino acids. Germline CDR1 reads LGHNA; CDR2 reads YSLEER. The CDR3 sequence is CASSLRTPSTNEKLFF. DNA of the CDR3: TGCGCCAGCAGCCTCCGGACACCGTCAACTAATGAAAAACTGTTTTTT.

This chain uses TRBV4-3 with TRBJ1-5; no firm D call. Between the trimmed V and J ends, which lost 0 bases and 7 bases, there was a span of 10 bases. Germline loops: CDR1 LGHNA, CDR2 YSLEER. There are 14 residues in the CDR3. CDR3 residues: CASSQETDGQPQHF. CDR3 DNA sequence: TGCGCCAGCAGCCAAGAGACGGATGGGCAGCCCCAGCATTTT.

This clone is a singleton in its sample. The CDR3 nucleotides are TGTGCCAGCAGCCAAGTGGGTTACGGGGGTGGAAGTGAAGCTTTCTTT. Protein product: CASSQVGYGGGSEAFF. This chain connects TRBV4-2 to TRBJ1-1, with D possibly being TRBD1 (5 bases). Trimming left V 1 base short and J 7 bases short, with 19 bases between. CDR1 is LGHNA, CDR2 YNFKEQ, per germline. This CDR3 comprises 16 residues.

The V gene is TRBV19, the J gene TRBJ2-7; unclear D gene. This CDR3 region has 15 residues. Trimming pared 3 bases from V and 5 bases from J, leaving 17 bases between. From germline, CDR1 is LNHDA and CDR2 SQIVND (reference sequence). The CDR3 spells CASSIQLGRVNEQYF. The CDR3 bases are TGTGCCAGTAGTATTCAACTGGGTAGAGTCAACGAGCAGTACTTC.

The gene calls are TRBV4-3 and TRBJ1-1, with 12 nucleotides matching TRBD1. This CDR3 region has 17 residues. Looked up from germline, CDR1 is LGHNA and CDR2 is YSLEER. After removal of 1 base from V and 0 bases from J, the junction contained 3 bases not matched to a gene. The CDR3 sequence: CASSQVGTGGMNTEAFF. The CDR3 region has the DNA TGCGCCAGCAGCCAAGTGGGGACAGGGGGCATGAACACTGAAGCTTTCTTT.

V gene TRBV7-3 combines with J gene TRBJ2-7; TRBD1 matches at 10 bases. CDR3 size: 15 residues. The V and J ends lost 6 bases and 3 bases, in that order; junction bases with no gene match: 8. Looked up from germline, CDR1 is SGHTA and CDR2 is FQGTGA. The CDR3 region is CASSPGQGQYYEQYF. The CDR3 coding sequence is TGTGCCAGCAGTCCGGGACAGGGGCAATACTACGAGCAGTACTTC.

V usage is TRBV5-1 and J usage is TRBJ2-3, with D perhaps TRBD2 (5 bases). Per the germline V gene, CDR1 is SGHRS and CDR2 is YFSETQ. CDR3 length: 14 residues. V shed 4 bases and J shed 2 bases, with 11 bases lying between them. The CDR3 DNA follows: TGCGCCAGCAGCCGGGATCAAGCCACAGATACGCAGTATTTT. Translated, it gives CASSRDQATDTQYF.

This clone was observed a handful of times. CDR3 sequence: CASSPGEGGASGANYGYTF. CDR3 in DNA: TGCGCCAGCAGCCCGGGAGAGGGGGGCGCGTCGGGAGCTAACTATGGCTACACCTTC. The V and J genes are TRBV4-1 and TRBJ1-2; possibly TRBD1 for D (6 bases). The CDR3 is made up of 19 amino acids. CDR1 is MGHRA, CDR2 YSYEKL, per germline. Trimming removed 4 bases from V and 0 bases from J, with 24 bases in between.

This sequence joins TRBV2 and TRBJ1-1, with a weak D call TRBD1 (5 bases). V shed 7 bases and J shed 1 base, with 16 bases lying between them. The CDR3 sequence is 15 residues long. Germline V CDR1 and CDR2: SNHLY, FYNNEI. CDR3 bases: TGTGCCAGCACCCCCTCTGGGACGGGGAACACTGAAGCTTTCTTT. It yields the protein CASTPSGTGNTEAFF.

This chain links TRBV7-2 with TRBJ1-3, with unresolved D. The CDR3 totals 13 residues. In germline, CDR1 is SGHTA, CDR2 FQGNSA. With 7 bases removed from V and 4 bases from J, the gap between germline ends came to 11 bases. The CDR3, as DNA: TGTGCCAGCAACACTCCCCCCGGAAACACCATATATTTT. This codes for CASNTPPGNTIYF.